The text below deals with one T cell receptor (beta chain). The antigen is undetermined. CDR3 length equals 15 residues. The V end was cut by 2 bases, the J end by 1 base, with 12 bases between. From germline, CDR1 is ENHRY and CDR2 SYGVKD. This sample was taken from a study of T cell responses to AZD1222 COVID-19 vaccine. Measured with immunoSEQ multiplex PCR; TCRdb has only the in-frame clones, and not every one. This table holds about 97,000 clones, more than 70% found once. Study results and limitations: Just a handful of AZD1222 recipients tested seropositive at baseline.

Sequenced material: peripheral blood, taken on day 0 of AZD1222 vaccination. The source of this sequence is an adult in good health. The V call is TRBV10-3, the J call TRBJ2-7, with D perhaps matching TRBD1 (6 bases). The CDR3 is CAISEGPGASYEQYF. CDR3 nucleotide sequence: TGTGCCATCAGTGAGGGTCCAGGGGCGTCCTACGAGCAGTACTTC.